These 18 T cell receptor beta chains were sequenced from one sample in a study of blood T cell repertoires in COVID-19. The data were produced by immunoSEQ multiplex PCR, yet TCRdb's version contains in-frame clones alone and is incomplete. Among roughly 220,000 clones listed, approximately 78% were seen once. The sample consisted of peripheral blood. All receptors derive from a woman of 80 years or more with COVID-19, enrolled during active disease.

The V and J genes are TRBV5-6 and TRBJ2-1; maybe TRBD1 (5 bases). This CDR3 has 15 amino acids. Deletions cut 0 bases from V and 4 bases from J, with 11 bases between. Germline assignment: CDR1 SGHDT and CDR2 YYEEEE. In DNA form, the CDR3 reads TGTGCCAGCAGCTTGGAGCAGGGTAGGTACAATGAGCAGTTCTTC. Its protein product is CASSLEQGRYNEQFF.

The chain employs TRBV7-8 and TRBJ1-1; D is unresolved. CDR3 length: 15 residues. V shed 1 base and J shed 4 bases, with 13 bases lying between them. The germline V gene has CDR1 SGHVS and CDR2 FQNEAQ. The CDR3 DNA reads TGTGCCAGCAGCTTAGGCACTCGGGGTGGCACTGAAGCTTTCTTT. It is translated as CASSLGTRGGTEAFF.

CDR3 bases: TGTGCCAGCAGAGGACAGCCTAGCAATCAGCCCCAGCATTTT. Translated, it gives CASRGQPSNQPQHF. The V gene is TRBV27, the J gene TRBJ1-5, with D perhaps matching TRBD1 (6 bases). This CDR3 is built from 14 residues. From germline, CDR1 is MNHEY and CDR2 SMNVEV (reference sequence). V lost 6 bases and J 0 bases, leaving 9 bases between the germline ends.

This chain joins TRBV10-3 and TRBJ2-1; 9 bases are a match to TRBD2. Germline trimming cut 4 bases from V and 8 bases from J; bases unmatched to any gene: 9. Germline-derived CDR1 and CDR2 are ENHRY and SYGVKD. The CDR3 loop spans 15 amino acids. The CDR3 reads CAISVVTSGPHEQFF. As DNA, the CDR3 is TGTGCCATCAGTGTTGTAACTAGCGGGCCTCATGAGCAGTTCTTC.

This chain links TRBV20-1 with TRBJ2-3, with TRBD2 matching 9 bases. Trimming at V came to 3 bases and at J to 2 bases, leaving 15 bases not matched to a gene. Germline loops: CDR1 DFQATT, CDR2 SNEGSKA (reference sequence). This CDR3 region has 18 residues. CDR3 loop: CSASSAGGTNIDTDTQYF. CDR3 in DNA: TGCAGTGCTAGTTCAGCGGGAGGCACCAATATTGACACAGATACGCAGTATTTT.

The V call is TRBV19, the J call TRBJ1-1; D might be TRBD1 (6 bases). Trimming took off 5 bases at V and 6 bases at J, with 13 bases between the two ends. Germline V lookup: CDR1 LNHDA, CDR2 SQIVND (reference sequence). The CDR3 covers 13 residues. CDR3 nucleotides: TGTGCCAGTAGTCCTCAGGGGAAGGCTGAAGCTTTCTTT. Protein: CASSPQGKAEAFF.

This chain joins TRBV5-1 and TRBJ1-1; no firm D call. Trimming stripped 4 bases from V and 3 bases from J, with 16 bases between. The germline CDR1 and CDR2 sequences are SGHRS and YFSETQ. The CDR3 is 15 residues long. The CDR3 sequence: CASSRVTGFDTEAFF. The CDR3 coding sequence is TGCGCCAGCAGCAGAGTCACGGGGTTTGACACTGAAGCTTTCTTT.

This clone came up once. The chain employs TRBV5-4 and TRBJ1-2; the match to TRBD1 covers 7 bases. Trimming removed 1 base from V and 1 base from J; junction bases left unmatched: 4. The CDR3 consists of 15 residues. CDR1 SGHNT and CDR2 YYREEE come from the germline V gene (reference sequence). CDR3 in DNA: TGTGCCAGCAGCTTGTCAGCAGGGGGTAACTATGGCTACACCTTC. Amino acid sequence: CASSLSAGGNYGYTF.

The genes are TRBV27 and TRBJ1-2; D gene ambiguous. The CDR3 consists of 14 residues. Per germline, CDR1 MNHEY and CDR2 SMNVEV (reference sequence). The V and J ends lost 0 bases and 6 bases respectively, with 11 bases between them. For the CDR3, the DNA is TGTGCCAGCAGTTTATCAGGAGATAATGATGGCTACACCTTC. It yields the protein CASSLSGDNDGYTF.

The chain carries TRBV25-1 and TRBJ2-2; 9 nucleotides agree with TRBD2. The J segment lost 0 bases and the V segment lost 4 bases, leaving 6 bases of the junction unmatched. Germline V gene data show CDR1 as MGHDK and CDR2 as SYGVNS. The CDR3 loop spans 17 amino acids. In nucleotides, the CDR3 is TGTGCCAGCAGTGGGGGGGCTAGCGGGACGAACACCGGGGAGCTGTTTTTT. Translated: CASSGGASGTNTGELFF.

The CDR3 DNA reads TGTGCCAGCAGTACGGGGAGGGATAGCGAGCAGTACTTC. Its protein is CASSTGRDSEQYF. The genes are TRBV27 and TRBJ2-7, with 7 bases aligning to TRBD2. CDR3 length: 13 amino acids. J was trimmed by 6 bases and V by 5 bases; bases with no gene match: 7. The germline V gene has CDR1 MNHEY and CDR2 SMNVEV (reference sequence).

V gene TRBV21-1 combines with J gene TRBJ1-4; the DNA was not compared with TRBD1, the D call given in the table. TRBV21-1 is noted as a pseudogene. The CDR3 loop spans 15 amino acids. The CDR3 sequence is CASSARQGLNEKLFF. Written as DNA, the CDR3 is TGTGCCAGCAGCGCCAGACAGGGGTTGAATGAAAAACTGTTTTTT.

This chain joins TRBV7-9 and TRBJ1-1; D gene unclear. Germline V gene sequence: CDR1 SEHNR, CDR2 FQNEAQ (reference sequence). V was clipped by 5 bases and J by 5 bases, with 21 bases between them. The CDR3 is made up of 16 amino acids. The CDR3 nucleotides are TGTGCCAGCAGCCCACCGGGGAGTACGGGGAGAACTGAAGCTTTCTTT. Protein sequence: CASSPPGSTGRTEAFF. The full variable domain, in which reference TRBV7-9 and TRBJ1-1 provide the parts outside the CDR3, is DTGVSQNPRHKITKRGQNVTFRCDPISEHNRLYWYRQTLGQGPEFLTYFQNEAQLEKSRLLSDRFSAERPKGSFSTLEIQRTEQGDSAMYLCASSPPGSTGRTEAFFGQGTRLTVV.

The CDR3 DNA reads as TGTGCCAGCAGCTTGGGTGACAGAAATCAGCCCCAGCATTTT. As protein: CASSLGDRNQPQHF. The V gene is TRBV5-5, the J gene TRBJ1-5; D might be TRBD1 (5 bases). The CDR3 runs to 14 residues. Deletions cut 0 bases from V and 4 bases from J, with 8 bases between. Germline lookup yields CDR1 SGHKS and CDR2 YYEKEE (reference sequence).

The gene calls are TRBV7-2 and TRBJ2-5; 8 bases match TRBD1. Per the germline V gene, CDR1 is SGHTA and CDR2 is FQGNSA. V was pared by 1 base and J by 6 bases, with 7 bases of the junction left unmatched. This CDR3 is built from 15 residues. DNA for the CDR3: TGTGCCAGCAGCTTAGATCCACAGGGGGTGAAGACCCAGTACTTC. Protein product: CASSLDPQGVKTQYF.

The chain carries TRBV3-1 (or the pseudogene TRBV3-2) and TRBJ2-2; D is unresolved. The germline V and J ends were trimmed by 0 bases and 6 bases, with 8 bases remaining between them. Germline V gene lookup returns CDR1 LGHDT and CDR2 YNNKEL (reference sequence). This CDR3 spans 14 amino acids. The chain's CDR3 is CASSQDVGSGELFF. CDR3 sequence (DNA): TGTGCCAGCAGCCAAGATGTCGGGTCCGGGGAGCTGTTTTTT.

The chain employs TRBV7-2 and TRBJ2-6, with TRBD2 as a possible D gene (6 bases). The CDR3 has 15 residues. CDR1 is SGHTA, CDR2 FQGNSA, per germline. Trimming left V 3 bases short and J 2 bases short, with 8 bases between. In DNA form, the CDR3 reads TGTGCCAGCAGCTTGTCGGGGGCTGGGGCCAACGTCCTGACTTTC. Translating it yields CASSLSGAGANVLTF.

The chain combines TRBV3-1 (or the pseudogene TRBV3-2) with TRBJ1-5; perhaps TRBD1 as D (6 bases). V was pared by 4 bases and J by 6 bases, with 22 bases between. The CDR3 consists of 17 residues. CDR1 is LGHDT and CDR2 is YNNKEL in the germline V gene (reference sequence). This CDR3 reads CASSLSTGMVSGQPQHF. The DNA of the CDR3 is TGTGCCAGCAGCCTTTCAACAGGGATGGTGTCCGGTCAGCCCCAGCATTTT.